Sequencing of this T cell receptor beta chain was carried out in a study of graft-versus-host responses after intestinal transplantation. Study-wide results and caveats: Analysis identified GvH clones in recipient marrow, with some appearing first in ileum or blood.

CDR3 length equals 15 residues. The trim removed 1 base at V and 7 bases at J, leaving 7 bases unmatched. CDR1 and CDR2 (germline): LGHNA, YNFKEQ. Graft specimens yielded both intraepithelial and lamina propria lymphocytes. As to this clone: What it recognizes is unknown.

The repertoire was sequenced with immunoSEQ multiplex PCR; TCRdb's copy has only in-frame clones and lacks some. The sample carries just under 20,000 clones, roughly 70% recorded once. This receptor was obtained from a human patient who received an intestinal transplant, so some T cells may come from the graft donor. The sample consisted of ileum tissue, taken 20 days after intestinal transplant. V usage is TRBV4-2 and J usage is TRBJ2-5; TRBD1 matches 9 bases. CDR3 sequence: CASSQVVLTGGTQYF. The DNA for the CDR3 is TGTGCCAGCAGCCAAGTCGTTTTGACAGGGGGGACCCAGTACTTC.